These T cell receptor beta chains were read from a single sample in a study of blood T cell repertoires in COVID-19. Libraries were prepared by immunoSEQ multiplex PCR; TCRdb keeps only in-frame clonotypes and omits some of them. The data show around 300,000 clones, about 89% seen once. Material: peripheral blood. The receptors come from a woman aged 25 to 39 with COVID-19, enrolled during active disease. CDR3s include the opening cysteine and the closing phenylalanine or tryptophan. The D gene is left open where the match is weak. Some rows have no size entry. The others give once, few or many, or a class for an expanded clone.

length	D	size	J	V	CDR3	DNA
14	-	-	TRBJ1-4	TRBV9	CASSVADSNEKLFF	TGTGCCAGCAGCGTAGCGGACAGTAATGAAAAACTGTTTTTT
16	TRBD2	-	TRBJ2-5	TRBV9	CASSVEAGVLQETQYF	TGTGCCAGCAGCGTCGAAGCGGGAGTGTTGCAAGAGACCCAGTACTTC
14	TRBD1	once	TRBJ2-2	TRBV29-1	CSVRDRGNTGELFF	TGCAGCGTTAGGGACAGAGGGAACACCGGGGAGCTGTTTTTT
16	-	-	TRBJ2-1	TRBV5-1	CASSQIAGIYSNEQFF	TGCGCCAGCAGCCAGATTGCAGGGATTTATAGCAATGAGCAGTTCTTC
16	TRBD2	once	TRBJ2-1	TRBV4-1	CASSQGTSGHYNEQFF	TGCGCCAGCAGCCAAGGGACTAGCGGGCATTACAATGAGCAGTTCTTC
13	-	once	TRBJ1-2	TRBV11-2	CASSLAGENGYTF	TGTGCCAGCAGCTTGGCAGGGGAGAATGGCTACACCTTC
14	TRBD2	-	TRBJ2-7	TRBV28	CASSETGGSYEQYF	TGTGCCAGCAGCGAGACCGGGGGGTCCTACGAGCAGTACTTC
15	-	-	TRBJ2-2	TRBV27	CASSLGALFTGELFF	TGTGCCAGCAGTTTAGGGGCCCTGTTCACCGGGGAGCTGTTTTTT
13	-	-	TRBJ1-1	TRBV19	CASSVGQNTEAFF	TGTGCCAGTAGTGTGGGACAGAACACTGAAGCTTTCTTT
15	TRBD1	-	TRBJ1-2	TRBV10-3	CAISELNQGAGGYTF	TGTGCCATCAGTGAGTTAAATCAGGGGGCCGGTGGCTACACCTTC
16	TRBD1	once	TRBJ1-5	TRBV27	CASSFSGQDRYQPQHF	TGTGCCAGCAGTTTTTCGGGACAGGACAGGTATCAGCCCCAGCATTTT
13	-	once	TRBJ2-7	TRBV3-1/TRBV3-2	CASSQAGPYEQYF	TGTGCCAGCAGCCAGGCAGGGCCCTACGAGCAGTACTTC
17	TRBD1	-	TRBJ2-2	TRBV24-1	CATSKPGQGKNTGELFF	TGTGCCACCAGTAAACCGGGACAGGGGAAGAACACCGGGGAGCTGTTTTTT
15	TRBD2	-	TRBJ2-7	TRBV6-5	CASSPALANSYEQYF	TGTGCCAGCAGCCCCGCACTAGCGAACTCCTACGAGCAGTACTTC
15	-	-	TRBJ2-1	TRBV20-1	CSASGAADVYNEQFF	TGCAGTGCTAGTGGAGCGGCGGATGTCTACAATGAGCAGTTCTTC
15	TRBD1	once	TRBJ2-2	TRBV6-6	CASSLSGQGAGELFF	TGTGCCAGCAGTTTATCGGGACAGGGTGCCGGGGAGCTGTTTTTT
13	TRBD2	-	TRBJ2-1	TRBV9	CASSVAGEGEQFF	TGTGCCAGCAGCGTAGCTGGGGAGGGTGAGCAGTTCTTC
10	-	-	TRBJ2-1	TRBV30	CAWRRLEQFF	TGTGCCTGGAGGCGGCTTGAGCAGTTCTTC
13	TRBD1	-	TRBJ1-2	TRBV11-3	CASSFRGNWGYTF	TGTGCCAGCAGCTTCAGGGGGAATTGGGGCTACACCTTC
13	-	-	TRBJ2-5	TRBV5-1	CASSLGGLETQYF	TGCGCCAGCAGCTTGGGGGGGCTAGAGACCCAGTACTTC
14	TRBD1	-	TRBJ2-7	TRBV6-5	CASSRPGQGNEQYF	TGTGCCAGCAGTCGCCCGGGACAGGGAAACGAGCAGTACTTC
17	TRBD2	-	TRBJ2-1	TRBV18	CASSPLTSGRAGNEQFF	TGTGCCAGCTCACCATTAACTAGCGGGAGGGCCGGCAATGAGCAGTTCTTC
14	-	-	TRBJ2-7	TRBV19	CASSVSGRTYEQYF	TGTGCCAGTAGTGTTTCGGGGAGGACCTACGAGCAGTACTTC
16	TRBD1	-	TRBJ2-5	TRBV3-1/TRBV3-2	CASSPLDRGPQETQYF	TGTGCCAGCAGCCCTCTGGACAGGGGGCCCCAAGAGACCCAGTACTTC
15	TRBD2	-	TRBJ2-3	TRBV5-1	CASTIGLAGDGTQYF	TGCGCCAGCACGATAGGACTAGCGGGAGACGGTACGCAGTATTTT
13	-	-	TRBJ1-3	TRBV19	CASSITGFDIIYF	TGTGCCAGTAGTATCACCGGTTTCGACATCATATATTTT
16	-	-	TRBJ2-7	TRBV19	CASSTTYISGHYEQYF	TGTGCCAGTAGTACAACCTATATTAGCGGACACTACGAGCAGTACTTC
15	TRBD1	-	TRBJ2-7	TRBV19	CASSKPGQGVHEQYF	TGTGCCAGTAGTAAACCGGGACAGGGTGTCCACGAGCAGTACTTC
15	-	-	TRBJ2-3	TRBV6-5	CASSYRTEGTDTQYF	TGTGCCAGCAGTTACAGGACGGAGGGCACAGATACGCAGTATTTT
14	TRBD1	-	TRBJ2-1	TRBV19	CATTTRDSYNEQFF	TGTGCCACCACGACCCGGGACAGTTACAATGAGCAGTTCTTC
17	TRBD2	-	TRBJ2-1	TRBV11-3	CASSSGLAGGSYNEQFF	TGTGCCAGCAGCTCGGGACTAGCGGGAGGGTCCTACAATGAGCAGTTCTTC
15	TRBD2	-	TRBJ2-3	TRBV3-1/TRBV3-2	CASTPRGRKRDTQYF	TGTGCCAGCACCCCGCGGGGGAGGAAACGAGATACGCAGTATTTT
15	TRBD1	-	TRBJ1-4	TRBV2	CASSVQGATNEKLFF	TGTGCCAGCAGTGTACAGGGGGCAACTAATGAAAAACTGTTTTTT
18	TRBD2	-	TRBJ2-1	TRBV5-1	CASSLTSGWRSSYNEQFF	TGCGCCAGCAGCTTGACTAGCGGGTGGAGAAGCTCCTACAATGAGCAGTTCTTC
17	TRBD2	-	TRBJ2-3	TRBV24-1	CATSDLPSGPGTDTQYF	TGTGCCACCAGTGATTTGCCTAGCGGGCCGGGGACAGATACGCAGTATTTT
14	TRBD1	-	TRBJ2-3	TRBV5-1	CASSLQGGADTQYF	TGCGCCAGCAGCTTACAGGGGGGCGCAGATACGCAGTATTTT
14	-	-	TRBJ2-1	TRBV9	CASSYSSSYNEQFF	TGTGCCAGCAGTTACAGTAGCTCCTACAATGAGCAGTTCTTC
12	-	-	TRBJ2-3	TRBV2	CASSPGVDTQYF	TGTGCCAGCAGTCCAGGGGTAGATACGCAGTATTTT
14	TRBD1	-	TRBJ1-3	TRBV6-5	CASSRQGEGNTIYF	TGTGCCAGCAGCCGACAGGGAGAAGGAAACACCATATATTTT
14	TRBD2	-	TRBJ2-5	TRBV19	CASSGAGGQETQYF	TGTGCCAGTAGTGGAGCGGGAGGGCAAGAGACCCAGTACTTC
18	TRBD1	-	TRBJ2-7	TRBV7-8	CASSLRDRGSSVRLEQYF	TGTGCCAGCAGCCTGAGGGACAGGGGTAGTTCAGTGCGGCTTGAGCAGTACTTC
16	-	-	TRBJ2-3	TRBV27	CASIPFQGVGTDTQYF	TGTGCCAGCATTCCGTTCCAGGGCGTGGGCACAGATACGCAGTATTTT
13	-	once	TRBJ1-2	TRBV6-5	CASRPGQQSGYTF	TGTGCCAGCAGGCCCGGACAGCAGAGTGGCTACACCTTC
11	-	many	TRBJ1-1	TRBV7-2	CASSQQVVAFF	TGTGCCAGCAGCCAACAGGTGGTAGCTTTCTTT
16	-	-	TRBJ2-5	TRBV5-1	CASSPEGLGIGKTQYF	TGCGCCAGCAGCCCGGAGGGACTGGGGATCGGGAAGACCCAGTACTTC
15	-	-	TRBJ2-1	TRBV5-1	CASSQIGGPYNEQFF	TGCGCCAGCAGCCAAATAGGGGGTCCCTACAATGAGCAGTTCTTC
13	-	-	TRBJ1-5	TRBV11-2	CASSLDGAQPQHF	TGTGCCAGCAGCTTAGATGGGGCTCAGCCCCAGCATTTT
18	TRBD2	-	TRBJ2-1	TRBV5-1	CASSLGVLAASSYNEQFF	TGCGCCAGCAGCTTGGGAGTTCTAGCGGCTAGCTCCTACAATGAGCAGTTCTTC
13	TRBD2	-	TRBJ2-1	TRBV12-3/TRBV12-4	CASSWTRYNEQFF	TGTGCCAGCAGTTGGACTAGATACAATGAGCAGTTCTTC
14	TRBD1	-	TRBJ2-7	TRBV7-9	CASSPRTGGYEQYF	TGTGCCAGCAGCCCCCGGACAGGGGGCTACGAGCAGTACTTC
14	TRBD1	-	TRBJ2-7	TRBV5-6	CASSSTGQIYEQYF	TGTGCCAGCAGCTCGACAGGGCAAATCTACGAGCAGTACTTC
14	TRBD1	-	TRBJ2-1	TRBV6-6	CASRGTGDYNEQFF	TGTGCCAGCAGGGGGACAGGGGACTACAATGAGCAGTTCTTC